The 19 T cell receptor beta chains in this list originate from one sample, sequenced in a study of cytomegalovirus exposure and HLA in healthy donors (dated 2017 in TCRdb). Receptor amplification or capture employed the immunoSEQ multiplex PCR assay. A mixture of 60 forward primers for TCR Vbeta segments and 13 reverse primers for TCR Jbeta segments was used in the multiplex PCR. TCRdb took this table from immuneACCESS and kept in-frame rearrangements with V and J called. Such tables lack part of the clones; where checked against another copy, unresolved V genes explain under half of the gap, and the rest is unexplained. This sample holds some 150,000 clones; 85% were observed only once. Jointly, the top ten make up about 2.1% of the sample. The sample consisted of PBMCs. These TCRs come from a woman between 18 and 29 years old in good health and CMV-seronegative.

This sequence joins TRBV5-8 and TRBJ2-7; 11 bases map to TRBD1. Trimming cost V 0 bases and J 3 bases; bases outside gene matches: 5. This CDR3 is 16 amino acids long. Looked up from germline, CDR1 is SGHTS and CDR2 is YDEGEE. The CDR3 region has the DNA TGTGCCAGCAGCTTGGAGTCGGGACAGGGGGTCTACGAGCAGTACTTC. Amino acid sequence: CASSLESGQGVYEQYF. Combining the CDR3 with reference TRBV5-8 and TRBJ2-7 gives the whole variable domain EAGVTQSPTHLIKTRGQQATLRCSPISGHTSVYWYQQALGLGLQFLLWYDEGEERNRGNFPPRFSGRQFPNYSSELNVNALELEDSALYLCASSLESGQGVYEQYFGPGTRLTVT.

CDR3 region: CAWNSRSSRFEKLFF. Here the CDR3 DNA reads TGTGCCTGGAACTCCCGGAGTTCCCGTTTCGAAAAACTGTTTTTT. The V and J genes are TRBV30 and TRBJ1-4; D is uncertain. This CDR3 is 15 amino acids long. Trimming cost V 4 bases and J 8 bases, with 20 bases left between them. The germline gives CDR1 GTSNPN, CDR2 SVGIG (reference sequence).

This clone was observed a few times. This rearrangement joins TRBV5-1 to TRBJ2-5; possibly TRBD2 for D (6 bases). Germline lookup yields CDR1 SGHRS and CDR2 YFSETQ. This CDR3 has 15 amino acids. V shed 4 bases and J shed 5 bases, with 18 bases lying between them. CDR3 sequence: CASSPGTPTGETQYF. The CDR3 coding sequence is TGCGCCAGCAGCCCCGGGACTCCGACCGGTGAGACCCAGTACTTC.

The chain couples TRBV7-9 to TRBJ1-1, with 11 bases aligning to TRBD1. Germline CDR1 SEHNR, CDR2 FQNEAQ (reference sequence). The CDR3 has 15 amino acids. Losses at the gene ends were 5 bases for V and 8 bases for J; bases not matched to a gene: 10. The DNA of the CDR3 is TGTGCCAGCAGCAAAGGGGGACAGGGGGTTGGGGAAGCTTTCTTT. As protein: CASSKGGQGVGEAFF.

The J gene is TRBJ1-5, the V gene TRBV19; D perhaps matches TRBD1 (5 bases). Looked up from germline, CDR1 is LNHDA and CDR2 is SQIVND (reference sequence). Between the trimmed V and J ends, which lost 4 bases and 1 base, there was a span of 11 bases. This CDR3 is built from 15 residues. Here the CDR3 reads CASSKRGLSNQPQHF. The CDR3, as DNA: TGTGCCAGTAGTAAAAGGGGACTCAGCAATCAGCCCCAGCATTTT. Using reference TRBV19 and TRBJ1-5 for the parts outside the CDR3, the full variable domain is DGGITQSPKYLFRKEGQNVTLSCEQNLNHDAMYWYRQDPGQGLRLIYYSQIVNDFQKGDIAEGYSVSREKKESFPLTVTSAQKNPTAFYLCASSKRGLSNQPQHFGDGTRLSIL.

The chain joins TRBV5-1 to TRBJ2-3, with 7 bases lining up with TRBD2. The V and J ends lost 4 bases and 8 bases, in that order; junction bases with no gene match: 7. The CDR3 length is 13 residues. From germline, CDR1 is SGHRS and CDR2 YFSETQ. CDR3 coding DNA: TGCGCCAGCAGCCCCGCTAGCGGCCGTACGCAGTATTTT. As protein: CASSPASGRTQYF. The full variable domain, with the rest looked up from reference TRBV5-1 and TRBJ2-3, is KAGVTQTPRYLIKTRGQQVTLSCSPISGHRSVSWYQQTPGQGLQFLFEYFSETQRNKGNFPGRFSGRQFSNSRSEMNVSTLELGDSALYLCASSPASGRTQYFGPGTRLTVL.

V and J are TRBV6-4 and TRBJ1-2, with D tentatively TRBD1 (6 bases). The ends were cut back, 5 bases at V and 4 bases at J, with 17 bases in the middle. The CDR3 is 15 residues long. Germline lookup yields CDR1 MRHNA and CDR2 SNTAGT. The CDR3 protein is CASSKQMGQSYGYTF. DNA for the CDR3: TGTGCCAGCAGTAAACAAATGGGACAAAGCTATGGCTACACCTTC.

The chain couples TRBV6-6 to TRBJ2-3; 7 positions match TRBD2. The CDR3 consists of 15 residues. Per the germline V gene, CDR1 is MNHNY and CDR2 is SVGAGI (reference sequence). V shed 2 bases, J shed 4 bases, and the junction held 6 bases outside the gene matches. CDR3 coding DNA: TGTGCCAGCAGTTACCCTGCAGGGAGGGCAGATACGCAGTATTTT. Translated: CASSYPAGRADTQYF.

The genes are TRBV5-1 and TRBJ2-1; 12 bases are shared with TRBD2. Germline loops: CDR1 SGHRS, CDR2 YFSETQ. The CDR3 has 15 residues. The J segment lost 5 bases and the V segment lost 6 bases, leaving 6 bases of the junction unmatched. CDR3 bases: TGCGCCAGCACCGCACTAGCGGGGGGCCACAATGAGCAGTTCTTC. Amino acids: CASTALAGGHNEQFF.

CDR3 in DNA: TGTGCCAGCAGTTTAGACAGGGGGTACGAGCAGTACTTC. This encodes CASSLDRGYEQYF. The chain links TRBV27 to TRBJ2-7, with 9 bases fitting TRBD1. With V trimmed by 2 bases and J by 4 bases, 0 bases remained unmatched. CDR3 length equals 13 residues. The germline CDR1 and CDR2 sequences are MNHEY and SMNVEV (reference sequence).

The rearrangement uses TRBV18 and TRBJ1-2; TRBD1 matches at 8 bases. Germline V gene sequence: CDR1 KGHSH, CDR2 LQKENI. V gave up 6 bases and J gave up 5 bases; unmatched junction bases: 5. This CDR3 has 13 residues. CDR3 sequence reads: CASSPDRAYGYTF. The CDR3 DNA reads TGTGCCAGCTCGCCGGACAGGGCGTATGGCTACACCTTC.

Comment on this clone: In the same sample, other DNA sequences code for this CDR3. The chain uses TRBV28 and TRBJ2-7; tentatively, D is TRBD2 (6 bases). In germline, CDR1 is MDHEN, CDR2 SYDVKM. V shed 6 bases and J shed 5 bases, with 23 bases lying between them. The CDR3 has 16 residues. The chain's CDR3 is CASRAPGLTLRNEQYF. CDR3 DNA sequence: TGTGCCAGCAGGGCCCCGGGACTCACACTCAGGAACGAGCAGTACTTC. Full variable domain (remainder filled in from reference TRBV28 and TRBJ2-7): DVKVTQSSRYLVKRTGEKVFLECVQDMDHENMFWYRQDPGLGLRLIYFSYDVKMKEKGDIPEGYSVSREKKERFSLILESASTNQTSMYLCASRAPGLTLRNEQYFGPGTRLTVT.

This clone occurred once. CDR3 amino acids: CASSSWGGKNSPLHF. The CDR3 DNA is TGTGCCAGCAGCTCCTGGGGGGGAAAGAATTCACCCCTCCACTTT. This chain links TRBV5-8 with TRBJ1-6; D is possibly TRBD1 (5 bases). Trimming took 3 bases from V and 7 from J, leaving 14 bases between them. In germline, CDR1 is SGHTS, CDR2 YDEGEE. CDR3 length equals 15 residues.

CDR3 residues: CASKAGRGSYNSPLHF. The CDR3 DNA is TGTGCCAGCAAAGCGGGACGTGGCTCCTATAATTCACCCCTCCACTTT. The V and J genes are TRBV27 and TRBJ1-6; tentatively, D is TRBD1 (5 bases). The CDR3 loop spans 16 amino acids. Germline V gene sequence: CDR1 MNHEY, CDR2 SMNVEV (reference sequence). Trimming stripped 7 bases from V and 0 bases from J, with 13 bases between.

This chain uses TRBV4-1 with TRBJ2-7; 8 positions match TRBD1. The germline CDR1 and CDR2 sequences are MGHRA and YSYEKL. The V and J ends lost 4 bases and 5 bases, in that order; junction bases with no gene match: 10. CDR3 length equals 15 residues. CDR3 sequence: CASSPQDREGNEQYF. The DNA for the CDR3 is TGCGCCAGCAGCCCTCAGGACAGGGAAGGGAACGAGCAGTACTTC.

The rearrangement links TRBV2 to TRBJ2-7; 7 bases are a match to TRBD1. With 4 bases clipped from V and 5 bases from J, the junction kept 11 bases outside the gene matches. The CDR3 runs 15 residues. CDR1 SNHLY and CDR2 FYNNEI come from the germline V gene. CDR3 residues: CASSVGQGVVHEQYF. The DNA of the CDR3 is TGTGCCAGCAGTGTGGGTCAGGGGGTTGTCCACGAGCAGTACTTC.

The chain links TRBV7-6 to TRBJ2-5, with D uncertain. Deletions cut 1 base from V and 4 bases from J, with 10 bases between. From germline, CDR1 is SGHVS and CDR2 FNYEAQ. The CDR3 contains 14 residues. In DNA form, the CDR3 reads TGTGCCAGCAGCTTAGAAGTGGTCGGAGAGACCCAGTACTTC. Translated, it gives CASSLEVVGETQYF.

The chain couples TRBV6-1 to TRBJ2-7; TRBD2 agrees at 7 bases. Trimming at V came to 8 bases and at J to 3 bases, leaving 10 bases not matched to a gene. The germline V gene has CDR1 MNHNS and CDR2 SASEGT. This CDR3 contains 14 residues. CDR3 region: CASGSRGLSYEQYF. The CDR3 DNA reads TGTGCCAGCGGATCGCGGGGGTTAAGCTACGAGCAGTACTTC.

CDR3 loop: CASSLGGVVNEQFF. In nucleotides, the CDR3 is TGTGCCAGCAGTTTGGGGGGGGTCGTCAATGAGCAGTTCTTC. The chain has TRBV28 and TRBJ2-1, with TRBD2 matching 7 bases. Germline CDR1 reads MDHEN; CDR2 reads SYDVKM. The CDR3 length is 14 residues. V lost 3 bases and J lost 6; bases outside the gene matches: 5.